This T cell receptor (beta chain) is from a study of T cell changes during pregnancy in multiple sclerosis. Libraries were prepared by immunoSEQ multiplex PCR; TCRdb keeps only in-frame clonotypes and omits some of them. The repertoire includes 85,000 to 100,000 clones, around 92% of them detected once, and 2.6% sits in the top ten. This CDR3 has 15 residues. V lost 4 bases to trimming and J lost 0 bases, with 11 bases between them. CDR1 and CDR2 (germline): SGHDT, YYEEEE. The receptor comes from a female donor with multiple sclerosis, enrolled in a pregnancy study. The V and J genes are TRBV5-6 and TRBJ1-3; a weak D match, TRBD1 (5 bases). The sequencing used peripheral blood, collected in the first trimester of pregnancy. CDR3 in amino acids: CASSPTGLSGNTIYF. The CDR3, as DNA: TGTGCCAGCAGCCCAACAGGTCTCTCTGGAAACACCATATATTTT.